A selection of T cell receptor beta chains follows, all from one sample in a study of blood T cell repertoires in COVID-19. Sequencing used immunoSEQ multiplex PCR; TCRdb keeps in-frame clones, though not all of them. The repertoire holds about 480,000 clones, with about 88% as singletons. Sequenced sample: PBMCs or T cells enriched from blood (not recorded which). These receptors originate from an older woman who had recovered from COVID-19. The CDR3 runs from the conserved cysteine through the conserved F or W. The order of the fields is CDR3 DNA, CDR3 protein, J gene, D gene, V gene, clone size. The D gene is left open where the match is weak. Only part of the rows carry a size: once, few, many, or a class if the clone is expanded.

DNA: TGTGCCAGCAGGGAGGGACAGGGACGGGCTTTCTTT
CDR3: CASREGQGRAFF
J: TRBJ1-1
D: TRBD1
V: TRBV6-6
size: .

DNA: TGTGCCAGCAGCTTGGCCAAAACAGGGCTCTCGAATTCACCCCTCCACTTT
CDR3: CASSLAKTGLSNSPLHF
J: TRBJ1-6
D: .
V: TRBV5-4
size: .

DNA: TGCGCCAGCAGCCAAGGACAGGGCGGGCAGCCCCAGCATTTT
CDR3: CASSQGQGGQPQHF
J: TRBJ1-5
D: TRBD1
V: TRBV4-1
size: .

DNA: TGTGCCAGCAGCCCCGGAAGGACAGCTTATGGCTACACCTTC
CDR3: CASSPGRTAYGYTF
J: TRBJ1-2
D: .
V: TRBV7-8
size: .

DNA: TGTGCCACCAGCTCCGGGACAGGGGGCGCAAGCACAGATACGCAGTATTTT
CDR3: CATSSGTGGASTDTQYF
J: TRBJ2-3
D: TRBD1
V: TRBV24-1
size: once

DNA: TGTGCCAGCAGCTTAGGTCAACAGAACTATGGCTACACCTTC
CDR3: CASSLGQQNYGYTF
J: TRBJ1-2
D: .
V: TRBV11-3
size: .

DNA: TGTGCCAGCACGCCTACAAGGATCGGGGATGGATCACCCCTCCACTTT
CDR3: CASTPTRIGDGSPLHF
J: TRBJ1-6
D: .
V: TRBV2
size: .

DNA: TGTGCCAGCAGCCCAGACAGGGCATATAATTCACCCCTCCACTTT
CDR3: CASSPDRAYNSPLHF
J: TRBJ1-6
D: TRBD1
V: TRBV5-4
size: few

DNA: TGCGCCAGCAGCTGGGGGACAGCCACCGGGGAGCTGTTTTTT
CDR3: CASSWGTATGELFF
J: TRBJ2-2
D: TRBD1
V: TRBV5-1
size: .

DNA: TGTGCCAGCCCCCCAGGACAGGGGGTTTATTGCAATCAGCCCCAGCATTTT
CDR3: CASPPGQGVYCNQPQHF
J: TRBJ1-5
D: TRBD1
V: TRBV7-9
size: .

DNA: TGTGCCAGCAGGCAATTTACAGGGATGAACACTGAAGCTTTCTTT
CDR3: CASRQFTGMNTEAFF
J: TRBJ1-1
D: .
V: TRBV7-2
size: .

DNA: TGTGCCAGCTCACCGACCGGGGACAGGCCAGATACGCAGTATTTT
CDR3: CASSPTGDRPDTQYF
J: TRBJ2-3
D: TRBD1
V: TRBV18
size: once

DNA: TGTGCCAGCAGTTACGGGGCAGACAACTCTGGAAACACCATATATTTT
CDR3: CASSYGADNSGNTIYF
J: TRBJ1-3
D: .
V: TRBV6-5
size: .

DNA: TGTGCCAGCAGCCAAGGAGCGGCGGGGGGGATCTATGAGCAGTTCTTC
CDR3: CASSQGAAGGIYEQFF
J: TRBJ2-1
D: TRBD2
V: TRBV3-1/TRBV3-2
size: .

DNA: TGTGCCAGCAGCTTATTAGGGGGCGAGGAGCCCCAGCATTTT
CDR3: CASSLLGGEEPQHF
J: TRBJ1-5
D: TRBD1
V: TRBV11-3
size: .

DNA: TGTGCTAGTGGTTTGGAGGAGAACTATGGCTACACCTTC
CDR3: CASGLEENYGYTF
J: TRBJ1-2
D: .
V: TRBV12-5
size: .

DNA: TGTGCCAGTAGCCCCCGGACTAGCGGGTATAGGGAGACCCAGTACTTC
CDR3: CASSPRTSGYRETQYF
J: TRBJ2-5
D: TRBD2
V: TRBV19
size: .

DNA: TGTGCCAGCAGTGATAGTGCCTATAATTCACCCCTCCACTTT
CDR3: CASSDSAYNSPLHF
J: TRBJ1-6
D: .
V: TRBV6-4
size: .

DNA: TGTGCTAGTGGTTTGACACTAGCGGGGGGCCCTCTTGGCACAGATACGCAGTATTTT
CDR3: CASGLTLAGGPLGTDTQYF
J: TRBJ2-3
D: TRBD2
V: TRBV12-5
size: .

DNA: TGTGCCAGCAGTTACAGCCTTAATCGGTTAGATTCACCCCTCCACTTT
CDR3: CASSYSLNRLDSPLHF
J: TRBJ1-6
D: .
V: TRBV6-5
size: .

DNA: TGTGCCAGCAGCCACCTGACAGGGCGTGGGGCCAACGTCCTGACTTTC
CDR3: CASSHLTGRGANVLTF
J: TRBJ2-6
D: TRBD1
V: TRBV14
size: .

DNA: TGTGCCAGCAGGAGGGACACCCACTATGGCTACACCTTC
CDR3: CASRRDTHYGYTF
J: TRBJ1-2
D: .
V: TRBV12-3/TRBV12-4
size: .

DNA: TGTGCCAGCAGCTTAGGGCGGGGCGCCTACGAGCAGTACTTC
CDR3: CASSLGRGAYEQYF
J: TRBJ2-7
D: .
V: TRBV11-3
size: .

DNA: TGTGCCAGCTCTTTGGGAGGGAAGGGCTATGGCTACACCTTC
CDR3: CASSLGGKGYGYTF
J: TRBJ1-2
D: .
V: TRBV6-5
size: .

DNA: TGCGCCAGCAAGGGGGACGGGACACCTCACACAGATACGCAGTATTTT
CDR3: CASKGDGTPHTDTQYF
J: TRBJ2-3
D: .
V: TRBV23-1
size: .

DNA: TGTGCCAGCAGCTTGCTAAGTAGCGGGGGGACCCAAACCACAGATACGCAGTATTTT
CDR3: CASSLLSSGGTQTTDTQYF
J: TRBJ2-3
D: TRBD2
V: TRBV5-5
size: .

DNA: TGTGCCAGCAGACAGGGGCGCACTGAAGCTTTCTTT
CDR3: CASRQGRTEAFF
J: TRBJ1-1
D: TRBD1
V: TRBV12-3/TRBV12-4
size: .

DNA: TGTGCCAGCAGCTCTATAGCGAACCAAGAGACCCAGTACTTC
CDR3: CASSSIANQETQYF
J: TRBJ2-5
D: .
V: TRBV7-2
size: .